The TCR beta chain under discussion was sequenced for a study of T cell responses to AZD1222 COVID-19 vaccine. Study overall: Second doses were pooled across both intervals (about 4 or about 12 weeks).

The CDR3 contains 11 residues. Trimming stripped 11 bases from V and 0 bases from J, with 7 bases between. Germline-derived CDR1 and CDR2 are SNHLY and FYNNEI. Whole-study findings and limits: Spike-spanning, vaccine-associated CD4 TCRs were dominant at 160-218 and 743-854.

On this clone: No antigen is known for it.

Assay: immunoSEQ multiplex PCR; the TCRdb copy retains only in-frame clones and omits some. The repertoire holds fewer than 85,000 clones, with around nine tenths as singletons. The material sequenced was peripheral blood, taken on day 0 of AZD1222 vaccination. This clonotype was sampled from an adult in good health. This chain connects TRBV2 to TRBJ1-1; D remains unclear. CDR3 bases: TGTGCCGGCTCGATGAACACTGAAGCTTTCTTT. Translating it yields CAGSMNTEAFF.